Listed below are T cell receptor beta chains from one sample, sequenced in a study of blood T cell repertoires in COVID-19. TCRdb's copy holds only in-frame clones and misses some; the assay was immunoSEQ multiplex PCR. The table has about 200,000 clones, under 90% seen once. Sequenced input: peripheral blood. These receptors all stem from a man aged 40-55 years with acute or convalescent COVID-19. Both conserved end residues are part of each CDR3. D genes are given only for firm matches. Part of the rows lack a size; the others show once, few, many or a class for expanded clones.

D | size | J | V | CDR3 | DNA
- | once | TRBJ1-3 | TRBV5-5 | CASSLEGWSSGNTIYF | TGTGCCAGCAGCCTTGAGGGCTGGAGCTCTGGAAACACCATATATTTT
- | - | TRBJ1-1 | TRBV6-6 | CASLFQGPNTEAFF | TGTGCCAGCCTTTTTCAGGGTCCGAACACTGAAGCTTTCTTT
- | few | TRBJ1-1 | TRBV7-6 | CASSLEQNTEAFF | TGTGCCAGCAGCTTAGAACAGAACACTGAAGCTTTCTTT
TRBD2 | - | TRBJ2-1 | TRBV5-4 | CASSFPGGYNEQFF | TGTGCCAGCAGCTTCCCGGGGGGGTACAATGAGCAGTTCTTC
TRBD2 | - | TRBJ2-3 | TRBV18 | CASSSQQLAGSTDTQYF | TGTGCCAGCTCATCGCAACAGCTAGCGGGGAGCACAGATACGCAGTATTTT
TRBD2 | - | TRBJ2-2 | TRBV15 | CATSRDSGGPGELFF | TGTGCCACCAGCAGAGATTCGGGAGGGCCCGGGGAGCTGTTTTTT
- | - | TRBJ2-3 | TRBV27 | CASSPRSDTQYF | TGTGCCAGCAGTCCGAGGTCAGATACGCAGTATTTT
TRBD2 | once | TRBJ2-5 | TRBV12-3/TRBV12-4 | CASRESGVKTQYF | TGTGCCAGCCGAGAAAGCGGGGTTAAGACCCAGTACTTC
- | once | TRBJ2-5 | TRBV5-1 | CASSLAIRGQETQYF | TGCGCCAGCAGCTTGGCCATCCGGGGCCAAGAGACCCAGTACTTC
- | - | TRBJ1-4 | TRBV28 | CASSFAGTSEKLFF | TGTGCCAGCAGTTTCGCGGGGACCAGTGAAAAACTGTTTTTT
TRBD2 | once | TRBJ2-5 | TRBV25-1 | CASSELAGGRAQETQYF | TGTGCCAGCAGTGAATTAGCGGGGGGGCGGGCCCAAGAGACCCAGTACTTC
- | - | TRBJ2-7 | TRBV3-1/TRBV3-2 | CASSMRPTLTYEQYF | TGTGCCAGCAGCATGCGGCCCACCCTAACCTACGAGCAGTACTTC
TRBD1 | - | TRBJ2-7 | TRBV27 | CASSTRDRGLYEQYF | TGTGCCAGCAGTACGAGGGACAGGGGGCTCTACGAGCAGTACTTC
TRBD1 | - | TRBJ2-7 | TRBV28 | CASSLPRTGSYEQYF | TGTGCCAGCAGTTTACCTCGGACAGGATCCTACGAGCAGTACTTC
TRBD2 | - | TRBJ2-1 | TRBV7-3 | CASSVSGGAVNEQFF | TGTGCCAGCAGCGTAAGCGGGGGGGCAGTTAATGAGCAGTTCTTC
TRBD2 | - | TRBJ2-3 | TRBV6-2/TRBV6-3 | CASSYVGTSGTDTQYF | TGTGCCAGCAGTTACGTAGGGACTAGCGGAACAGATACGCAGTATTTT
TRBD1 | - | TRBJ1-1 | TRBV24-1 | CATSDPRQGDTEAFF | TGTGCCACCAGTGACCCCCGACAGGGTGACACTGAAGCTTTCTTT
- | - | TRBJ1-2 | TRBV11-2 | CASSLVAGANYGYTF | TGTGCCAGCAGCTTAGTTGCAGGCGCCAACTATGGCTACACCTTC
TRBD1 | - | TRBJ1-5 | TRBV7-9 | CASSRGTGRGQPQHF | TGTGCCAGCAGTCGCGGGACAGGGAGGGGGCAGCCCCAGCATTTT
TRBD1 | - | TRBJ2-2 | TRBV6-5 | CASKQTGVKGGELFF | TGTGCCAGCAAGCAGACAGGGGTCAAAGGCGGGGAGCTGTTTTTT
TRBD2 | - | TRBJ2-3 | TRBV3-1/TRBV3-2 | CASSLRGGMLGDTQYF | TGTGCCAGCAGCCTCCGGGGGGGAATGTTAGGAGATACGCAGTATTTT
- | - | TRBJ1-2 | TRBV10-3 | CAISEDSLYGYTF | TGTGCCATCAGTGAGGACAGTCTCTATGGCTACACCTTC
TRBD2 | - | TRBJ2-1 | TRBV19 | CASSPGTSSYNEQFF | TGTGCCAGTTCCCCTGGGACTAGCTCCTACAATGAGCAGTTCTTC
TRBD1 | - | TRBJ2-2 | TRBV4-1 | CASNRGAINTGELFF | TGCGCCAGCAACAGGGGGGCAATAAACACCGGGGAGCTGTTTTTT
- | - | TRBJ1-4 | TRBV5-1 | CASSPNRVKSEKLFF | TGCGCCAGCAGCCCTAACAGGGTAAAGAGTGAAAAACTGTTTTTT
- | - | TRBJ2-2 | TRBV7-9 | CASSLGFLAWASESGELFF | TGTGCCAGCAGCCTGGGTTTCTTGGCCTGGGCTAGCGAAAGCGGGGAGCTGTTTTTT
- | - | TRBJ1-2 | TRBV24-1 | CATSDSETDGYTF | TGTGCCACCAGTGATTCGGAGACAGATGGCTACACCTTC
- | - | TRBJ1-1 | TRBV27 | CASRDSPTEAFF | TGTGCCAGCAGGGATAGCCCCACTGAAGCTTTCTTT
TRBD1 | - | TRBJ2-1 | TRBV12-5 | CASGFGDRVASEQFF | TGTGCTAGTGGTTTTGGGGACAGGGTGGCAAGTGAGCAGTTCTTC